This TCR beta chain was recovered during a study of T cells after yellow fever vaccination. Background on the study: Preparation used SMART-Seq v4 Ultra Low Input for the low-cell-number fractions. Study-wide results and caveats: Abundant clonotypes from the bulk population could contaminate FACS-sorted repertoires. Booster sampling recovered most clones from primary vaccination (roughly 96% CD4, approximately 90% CD8).

Researchers made TCR cDNA using 5'RACE template switching, and this step added a universal primer site and UMIs. One entry per CDR3 protein, called by TCRdb with MiXCR from the 5' RACE reads. The data show more than 350,000 distinct CDR3 sequences, 11% seen once. The CDR3 has 14 amino acids. The V gene lost 0 bases and the J gene lost 5 bases, with 11 bases spanning the gap. CDR1 and CDR2 (germline): SGHRS, YFSETQ. Ten or more counts support this clonotype. Its antigen is undetermined. This receptor was obtained from a man between 18 and 29 years old who received the YFV17D yellow fever vaccine. The sample consisted of PBMCs, taken on the day of the first yellow fever vaccination. The rearrangement links TRBV5-1 to TRBJ1-1; possible D gene TRBD1, 5 bases. CDR3: CASSLAPGQTEAFF. The CDR3, as DNA: TGCGCCAGCAGCTTGGCTCCAGGGCAGACTGAAGCTTTCTTT.